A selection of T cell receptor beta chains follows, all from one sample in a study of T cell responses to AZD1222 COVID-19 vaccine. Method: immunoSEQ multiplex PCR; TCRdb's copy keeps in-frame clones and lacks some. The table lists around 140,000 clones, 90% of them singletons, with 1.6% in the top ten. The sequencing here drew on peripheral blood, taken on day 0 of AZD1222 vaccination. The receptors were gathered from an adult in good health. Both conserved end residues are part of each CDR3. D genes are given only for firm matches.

DNA: TGCAGTGCTAGTGACGGACAGGGACTCTATGGCTACACCTTC
CDR3: CSASDGQGLYGYTF
D: TRBD1
V: TRBV20-1
J: TRBJ1-2

DNA: TGTGCCTGGACTTCCGGGACTAGCGGGAGGGTTTACAATGAGCAGTTCTTC
CDR3: CAWTSGTSGRVYNEQFF
D: TRBD2
V: TRBV30
J: TRBJ2-1

DNA: TGTGCCAGCAGTGCCCCTCCTGATACGCAGTATTTT
CDR3: CASSAPPDTQYF
D: NA
V: TRBV6-4
J: TRBJ2-3

DNA: TGTGCCAGCAGCTTAGGATACAGGGGCTCTGGAAACACCATATATTTT
CDR3: CASSLGYRGSGNTIYF
D: TRBD1
V: TRBV7-6
J: TRBJ1-3

DNA: TGTGCCAGCACCCACCGAACCAACACATCACCCCTCCACTTT
CDR3: CASTHRTNTSPLHF
D: NA
V: TRBV2
J: TRBJ1-6

DNA: TGTGCCAGCTCACCACCGGGATATGGCTACACCTTC
CDR3: CASSPPGYGYTF
D: NA
V: TRBV18
J: TRBJ1-2

DNA: TGTGCCAGCAGTCCCAACCCAGGACAGAATAGATATGGCTACACCTTC
CDR3: CASSPNPGQNRYGYTF
D: NA
V: TRBV28
J: TRBJ1-2

DNA: TGCGCCAGCAGCTCAGGGCAAGAGACCCAGTACTTC
CDR3: CASSSGQETQYF
D: NA
V: TRBV5-1
J: TRBJ2-5

DNA: TGCGCCAGCAGCTTGTTGACGGGACAGAGCTATGGCTACACCTTC
CDR3: CASSLLTGQSYGYTF
D: TRBD1
V: TRBV5-1
J: TRBJ1-2

DNA: TGTGCCAGCAGCCAAGAGTCAGCGGGGGGGACCAATGAGCAGTTCTTC
CDR3: CASSQESAGGTNEQFF
D: TRBD2
V: TRBV4-2
J: TRBJ2-1

DNA: TGCAGCGTTCTTGGGGCGGAGACCCAGTACTTC
CDR3: CSVLGAETQYF
D: NA
V: TRBV29-1
J: TRBJ2-5